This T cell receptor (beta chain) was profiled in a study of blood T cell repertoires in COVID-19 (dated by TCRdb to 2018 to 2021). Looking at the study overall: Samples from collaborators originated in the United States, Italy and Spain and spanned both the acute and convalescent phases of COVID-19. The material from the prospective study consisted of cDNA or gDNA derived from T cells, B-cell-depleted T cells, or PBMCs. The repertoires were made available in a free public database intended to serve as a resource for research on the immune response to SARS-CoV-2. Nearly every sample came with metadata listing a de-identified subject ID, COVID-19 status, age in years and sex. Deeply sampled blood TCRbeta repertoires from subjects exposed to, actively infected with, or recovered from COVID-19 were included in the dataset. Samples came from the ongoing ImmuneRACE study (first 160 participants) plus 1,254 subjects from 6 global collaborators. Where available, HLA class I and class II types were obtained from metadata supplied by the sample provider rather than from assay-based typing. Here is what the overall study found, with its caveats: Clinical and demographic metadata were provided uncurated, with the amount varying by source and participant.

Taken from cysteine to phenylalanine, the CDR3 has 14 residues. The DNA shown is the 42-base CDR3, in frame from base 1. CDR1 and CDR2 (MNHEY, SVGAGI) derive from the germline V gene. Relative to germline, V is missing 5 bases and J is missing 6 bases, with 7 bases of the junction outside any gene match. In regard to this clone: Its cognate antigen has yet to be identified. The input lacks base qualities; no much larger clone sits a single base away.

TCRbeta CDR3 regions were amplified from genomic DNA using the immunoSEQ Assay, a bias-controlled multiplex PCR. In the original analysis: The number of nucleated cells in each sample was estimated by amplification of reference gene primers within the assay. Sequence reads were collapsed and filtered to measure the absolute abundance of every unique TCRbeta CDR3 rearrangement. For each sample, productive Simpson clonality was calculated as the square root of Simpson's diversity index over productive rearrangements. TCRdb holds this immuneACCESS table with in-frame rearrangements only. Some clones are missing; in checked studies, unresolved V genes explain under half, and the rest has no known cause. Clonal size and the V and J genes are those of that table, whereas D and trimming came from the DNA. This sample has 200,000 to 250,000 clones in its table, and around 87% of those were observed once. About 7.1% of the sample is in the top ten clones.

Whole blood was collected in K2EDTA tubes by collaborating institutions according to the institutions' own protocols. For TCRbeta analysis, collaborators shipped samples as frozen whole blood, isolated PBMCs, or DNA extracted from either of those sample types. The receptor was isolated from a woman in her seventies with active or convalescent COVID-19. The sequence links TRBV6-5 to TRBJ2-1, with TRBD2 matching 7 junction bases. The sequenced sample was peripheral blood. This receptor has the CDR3 CASSPMGGGNEQFF. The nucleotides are TGTGCCAGCAGTCCCATGGGGGGGGGCAATGAGCAGTTCTTC.